Ten or more counts support the clone carrying this T cell receptor beta chain. Its cognate antigen is unknown. This sample is drawn from a study of T-cell reconstitution after alpha-beta-depleted transplantation in children. Overall study results and limits: It was newly produced T cells that mostly accounted for T-cell counts and diversity one year after transplant. At around two months after transplant, the alpha-beta T cells were reportedly derived from several hundred expanded clones that came from non-depleted graft cells. Recipient T cells and thymic progenitors that survived were the source of the high TCRbeta diversity seen at day 60 in some patients.

V shed 2 bases and J 6 bases; nucleotides not matched to a gene: 7. Per the germline V gene, CDR1 is KGHDR and CDR2 is SFDVKD. The CDR3 sequence is 16 residues long. Preparation of the TCRbeta library used unique molecular identifiers. TCRdb re-called the PCR reads with MiXCR, one entry per CDR3 protein. Of 500,000 to 650,000 distinct CDR3 sequences listed, 13% are singletons. J is TRBJ2-1 and V is TRBV24-1; 9 bases are a match to TRBD1. This TCR came from a male patient aged 10-17 years who had a stem cell transplant for acute myeloid leukemia, so the T cells may come from the graft donor. The input for sequencing was PBMCs, mostly from graft donor cells, taken 360 days after TCRalphabeta/CD19-depleted stem cell transplant. CDR3 residues: CATSDSSRDRANEQFF. Written as DNA, the CDR3 is TGTGCCACCAGTGATTCGTCCCGGGACAGGGCCAATGAGCAGTTCTTC.